This TCR beta chain derives from a study of blood T cell repertoires in COVID-19. Clones were read by immunoSEQ multiplex PCR, and TCRdb kept only the in-frame ones, dropping some. The sample has just over 250,000 clones, around 89% seen once. Material for sequencing was peripheral blood. This receptor was taken from a man between 60 and 70 years old who had recovered from COVID-19.

CDR3 sequence (DNA): TGCGCCAGCAGCGTAGGCTTGAACAGGGCTGAAGCTTTCTTT. Amino acids: CASSVGLNRAEAFF. The chain combines TRBV5-1 with TRBJ1-1; TRBD1 might be the D (6 bases). The CDR3 has 14 residues. The germline CDR1 and CDR2 sequences are SGHRS and YFSETQ. Trimming cost V 4 bases and J 6 bases, with 16 bases left between them.